The entry below gives a single T cell receptor (beta chain) sequence along with its context. Its antigen is currently unknown. TCRdb fed the multiplex PCR reads into MiXCR, producing one record per CDR3 protein. This sample carries about 180,000 distinct CDR3 sequences, 30% to 35% of them seen once, and the ten largest clones take around 4%. Trimming took off 7 bases at V and 0 bases at J, with 0 bases between the two ends. Germline values: CDR1 KGHDR, CDR2 SFDVKD. This CDR3 region has 12 residues. This specimen belongs to a study of breast tumors, draining lymph nodes, adjacent tissues. Regarding the study as a whole: Compared with basal-like, luminal-like tumors shared significantly more repertoire with nontumor tissue. Findings are consistent with lymph node origin and intratumoral expansion of most tumor T cells. Tumor TCR diversity was below lymph nodes but above nontumor tissue. That most tumor T cells come from lymph nodes remained unproven.

The lymph nodes were axillary draining lymph nodes from breast cancer patients. The source of this sequence is a female donor with breast cancer. Some clones in this sample may be carry-over from other donors' samples. The chain has TRBV24-1 and TRBJ1-6; unclear D gene. The specimen sequenced was axillary lymph node tissue. CDR3 DNA: TGTGCCACCAGCTCCTATAATTCACCCCTCCACTTT. It translates to CATSSYNSPLHF.